This T cell receptor beta chain was sequenced during a study of shared clonotypes between healthy human individuals. Study outcomes and limitations: Among donors, the sharing of clonotypes was expected to be influenced by sequencing depth. It was the non-shared clonotypes that had lower generation probabilities than clonotypes shared by all four donors. There were few donors, and this limited the genetic and exposure-history diversity represented.

V was cut by 5 bases and J by 3 bases, with 8 bases left in between. The CDR3 loop spans 12 amino acids. From germline, CDR1 is SEHNR and CDR2 FQNEAQ (reference sequence). Assay runs were performed at deep level. The repertoire was sequenced with immunoSEQ multiplex PCR; TCRdb's copy has only in-frame clones and lacks some. The data show about 690,000 clones, with about nine tenths seen just once and 34% held by the top ten. Note on this clone: Its antigen is not identified.

Sequencing was performed on memory CD8+ T cells from PBMCs. Indicated subset: CD45RO+ cells pooled with CCR7-negative TemRA cells. The sequence came from a man between 18 and 35 years old in good health. Some clones in this sample may be carry-over from other donors' samples. The chain has TRBV7-9 and TRBJ2-7; D might be TRBD2 (5 bases). CDR3 protein: CASSADFYEQYF. In nucleotides, the CDR3 is TGTGCCAGCAGCGCGGACTTCTACGAGCAGTACTTC.